The 12 T cell receptor beta chains in this list originate from one sample, sequenced in a study of blood T cell repertoires in COVID-19. TCRdb's copy holds only in-frame clones and misses some; the assay was immunoSEQ multiplex PCR. The sample includes some 220,000 clones, 75% to 85% of them seen just once. Sequencing input: peripheral blood. The source of these receptors is a man in his fifties or sixties with COVID-19, enrolled during active disease.

This clone appeared once. Other DNA sequences in this sample translate to the same CDR3. The rearrangement uses TRBV19 and TRBJ1-2; the D gene is possibly TRBD1 (6 bases). CDR1 LNHDA and CDR2 SQIVND come from the germline V gene (reference sequence). The length of the CDR3 is 14 residues. Trimming removed 1 base from V and 2 bases from J, with 8 bases in between. The CDR3 spells CASSIVQGNYGYTF. The CDR3 DNA reads as TGTGCCAGTAGTATAGTCCAGGGGAACTATGGCTACACCTTC.

The chain joins TRBV19 to TRBJ2-5, with 9 bases lining up with TRBD2. Germline trimming cut 9 bases from V and 2 bases from J; bases unmatched to any gene: 13. In germline, CDR1 is LNHDA, CDR2 SQIVND (reference sequence). The CDR3 is made up of 16 amino acids. The CDR3 sequence is CASLLLGLAPQETQYF. The CDR3 DNA sequence: TGTGCCAGCTTACTTCTTGGACTAGCGCCTCAAGAGACCCAGTACTTC.

V is TRBV3-1 (or the pseudogene TRBV3-2) and J is TRBJ2-1, with 9 bases lining up with TRBD2. The CDR3 length is 14 residues. Trimming removed 1 base from V and 5 bases from J; junction bases left unmatched: 0. In germline, CDR1 is LGHDT, CDR2 YNNKEL (reference sequence). The CDR3 spells CASSQVAGDNEQFF. The CDR3 bases are TGTGCCAGCAGCCAAGTAGCGGGGGACAATGAGCAGTTCTTC.

The rearrangement uses TRBV6-2 or TRBV6-3 and TRBJ1-4; TRBD1 agrees at 9 bases. Germline assignment: CDR1 MNHEY and CDR2 SVGEGT. Germline trimming cut 2 bases from V and 5 bases from J; bases unmatched to any gene: 3. The CDR3 totals 15 residues. CDR3 in DNA: TGTGCCAGCAGTTACATGACAGGGGGGAATGAAAAACTGTTTTTT. Protein: CASSYMTGGNEKLFF.

The sample holds a few counts of this clone. The V and J genes are TRBV4-3 and TRBJ2-3, with a possible D match to TRBD2 (5 bases). The CDR3 sequence is 13 residues long. The germline V gene encodes CDR1 LGHNA and CDR2 YSLEER. Trimming took off 0 bases at V and 8 bases at J, with 9 bases between the two ends. The CDR3 DNA sequence: TGCGCCAGCAGCCAAGATCGCGCGGGTACGCAGTATTTT. It codes for CASSQDRAGTQYF.

V is TRBV27 and J is TRBJ2-3; D unresolved. The CDR3 spans 15 residues. CDR1 and CDR2 (germline): MNHEY, SMNVEV (reference sequence). Trimming stripped 3 bases from V and 0 bases from J, with 10 bases between. The CDR3 DNA sequence: TGTGCCAGCAGTTTGCTGCTACCTAGCACAGATACGCAGTATTTT. Amino acid sequence: CASSLLLPSTDTQYF.

This clone turned up a few times. The CDR3 nucleotides read TGTGCCAGCAGCTTAGTTGGACAGGGGGTTTCACCCCTCCACTTT. Its translation: CASSLVGQGVSPLHF. The chain carries TRBV7-8 and TRBJ1-6, with 10 nucleotides matching TRBD1. The V gene's germline CDR1 is SGHVS and CDR2 FQNEAQ. Trimming cost V 1 base and J 9 bases; bases outside gene matches: 3. This CDR3 has 15 amino acids.

The chain combines TRBV10-3 with TRBJ2-7; TRBD2 agrees at 12 bases. The CDR3 totals 17 residues. J was trimmed by 7 bases and V by 2 bases; bases with no gene match: 12. Germline CDR1 reads ENHRY; CDR2 reads SYGVKD. CDR3 sequence reads: CAISEVMSSGGAEEQYF. The DNA of the CDR3 is TGTGCCATCAGTGAGGTAATGTCTAGCGGGGGGGCCGAAGAGCAGTACTTC.

The chain recombines TRBV6-5 with TRBJ1-2; 8 bases match TRBD1. The CDR3 contains 14 residues. CDR1 and CDR2 (germline): MNHEY, SVGAGI. With V trimmed by 6 bases and J by 7 bases, 10 bases remained unmatched. The CDR3 sequence: CASRRDRGAGGYTF. Written as DNA, the CDR3 is TGTGCCAGCAGGCGAGACAGGGGAGCCGGTGGCTACACCTTC.

The rearrangement uses TRBV4-2 and TRBJ1-6; TRBD1 might be the D (5 bases). CDR1 is LGHNA, CDR2 YNFKEQ, per germline. CDR3 length: 16 residues. Trimming stripped 1 base from V and 6 bases from J, with 13 bases between. The CDR3 loop reads CASSQAFTGINSPLHF. The CDR3 DNA reads as TGTGCCAGCAGCCAAGCCTTCACAGGAATTAATTCACCCCTCCACTTT.

Here the CDR3 reads CASSLAEPWRPAFF. The DNA of the CDR3 is TGCGCCAGCAGCTTGGCCGAGCCTTGGAGGCCCGCTTTCTTT. V is TRBV5-1 and J is TRBJ1-1; D is ambiguous. Germline CDR1 SGHRS, CDR2 YFSETQ. The length of the CDR3 is 14 residues. Trimming pared 0 bases from V and 11 bases from J, leaving 17 bases between. Together with reference TRBV5-1 and TRBJ1-1, the CDR3 gives the full variable domain: KAGVTQTPRYLIKTRGQQVTLSCSPISGHRSVSWYQQTPGQGLQFLFEYFSETQRNKGNFPGRFSGRQFSNSRSEMNVSTLELGDSALYLCASSLAEPWRPAFFGQGTRLTVV.

CDR3: CASSLGGVNTEAFF. For the CDR3, the DNA is TGTGCCAGCAGTTTGGGGGGGGTGAACACTGAAGCTTTCTTT. The chain links TRBV27 to TRBJ1-1, with D maybe TRBD1 (5 bases). CDR3 length equals 14 residues. V lost 3 bases and J 0 bases, leaving 8 bases between the germline ends. Germline CDR1 and CDR2: MNHEY and SMNVEV (reference sequence).